The 22 T cell receptor beta chains reported below all come from one sample, sequenced in a study of CD8 T cells in ankylosing spondylitis. Study conclusions and caveats: Eight highly homologous variants formed a TCR beta motif that appeared characteristic of ankylosing spondylitis blood.

TCRdb reprocessed the 5' RACE reads via MiXCR and lists one record per CDR3 protein. The sample yields around 130,000 distinct CDR3 sequences, 17% seen once. These receptors have no identified antigens. What was sequenced was blood, either unsorted or a sorted T cell fraction (not recorded which). The source of these receptors is a male donor with ankylosing spondylitis.

This rearrangement joins TRBV9 to TRBJ2-1, with D maybe TRBD2 (5 bases). This CDR3 comprises 14 residues. The germline gives CDR1 SGDLS, CDR2 YYNGEE. The V and J ends lost 1 base and 1 base respectively, with 6 bases between them. The CDR3 protein is CASSVTGSYNEQFF. CDR3 in DNA: TGTGCCAGCAGCGTAACGGGATCCTACAATGAGCAGTTCTTC. Complete variable domain (other parts from reference TRBV9 and TRBJ2-1): DSGVTQTPKHLITATGQRVTLRCSPRSGDLSVYWYQQSLDQGLQFLIQYYNGEERAKGNILERFSAQQFPDLHSELNLSSLELGDSALYFCASSVTGSYNEQFFGPGTRLTVL.

CDR3 sequence reads: CASSPNPSGGTGELFF. CDR3 DNA: TGTGCCAGCAGTCCCAACCCTAGCGGGGGTACCGGGGAGCTGTTTTTT. The chain combines TRBV6-1 with TRBJ2-2, with 10 nucleotides matching TRBD2. Germline lookup yields CDR1 MNHNS and CDR2 SASEGT. This CDR3 has 16 residues. Trimming at V came to 5 bases and at J to 5 bases, leaving 8 bases not matched to a gene.

Many counts were recorded for this clonotype. This chain links TRBV27 with TRBJ2-1; D is possibly TRBD2 (6 bases). The CDR3 loop spans 14 amino acids. CDR1 and CDR2 (germline): MNHEY, SMNVEV (reference sequence). V lost 10 bases to trimming and J lost 0 bases, with 13 bases between them. The CDR3 here is CATTRGSSYNEQFF. CDR3 in DNA: TGTGCCACTACTCGGGGGAGCTCCTACAATGAGCAGTTCTTC.

In its sample, this clonotype was seen a few times. The chain uses TRBV15 and TRBJ2-1; tentatively, D is TRBD1 (5 bases). V was pared by 5 bases and J by 7 bases, with 9 bases between. CDR3 length equals 12 residues. Germline assignment: CDR1 LNHNV and CDR2 YYDKDF (reference sequence). As DNA, the CDR3 is TGTGCCACCAGCTCGCACAGGAATGAGCAGTTCTTC. As protein: CATSSHRNEQFF.

V and J are TRBV4-1 and TRBJ2-7; weak D call: TRBD2 (7 bases). Trimming cost V 0 bases and J 3 bases, with 21 bases left between them. This CDR3 comprises 18 residues. CDR1 and CDR2 from the germline V gene are MGHRA and YSYEKL. This CDR3 reads CASSQEITGSSGIYEQYF. CDR3 in DNA: TGCGCCAGCAGCCAAGAAATAACAGGGTCGAGCGGGATCTACGAGCAGTACTTC.

This clonotype came up a few times. The V call is TRBV29-1, the J call TRBJ2-5; 7 bases are shared with TRBD1. The ends lost 6 bases at V and 13 bases at J; junction bases unmatched: 11. This CDR3 is 11 amino acids long. Germline lookup yields CDR1 SQVTM and CDR2 ANQGSEA. The DNA for the CDR3 is TGCAGCGTCCCTGACAGGGCCAATCCGTACTTC. Translating gives CSVPDRANPYF.

This clonotype has only a few counts. This sequence joins TRBV6-2 or TRBV6-3 and TRBJ2-2, with D possibly matching TRBD2 (6 bases). The germline CDR1 and CDR2 sequences are MNHEY and SVGEGT. The CDR3 consists of 16 residues. V dropped 2 bases and J dropped 3 bases, with 13 bases sitting between them. CDR3 region: CASSYRSEGYTGELFF. As DNA, the CDR3 is TGTGCCAGCAGTTACAGGTCGGAGGGATACACCGGGGAGCTGTTTTTT.

This clonotype showed up just a few times. The chain is built from TRBV7-2 and TRBJ2-4; TRBD1 is a possible D gene (5 bases). V was pared by 2 bases and J by 2 bases, with 13 bases between. CDR1 SGHTA and CDR2 FQGNSA come from the germline V gene. The CDR3 sequence is 16 residues long. The CDR3 DNA reads TGTGCCAGCAGCTTATTGGCAGGGTGGACCAAAAACATTCAGTACTTC. It yields the protein CASSLLAGWTKNIQYF.

The chain couples TRBV7-9 to TRBJ2-7; the match to TRBD2 covers 8 bases. V was clipped by 2 bases and J by 2 bases; unmatched bases: 5. The CDR3 is 15 residues long. The germline V gene has CDR1 SEHNR and CDR2 FQNEAQ (reference sequence). The CDR3 protein is CASSLPGGAPYEQYF. The DNA for the CDR3 is TGTGCCAGCAGCTTACCGGGAGGGGCCCCCTACGAGCAGTACTTC.

A few counts support this clonotype. The genes are TRBV28 and TRBJ2-5; 7 bases align to TRBD2. Germline CDR1 MDHEN, CDR2 SYDVKM. The CDR3 has 14 amino acids. V lost 4 bases and J lost 2; bases outside the gene matches: 4. CDR3 nucleotides: TGTGCCAGCAGTTATACTAGCGCACAAGAGACCCAGTACTTC. This codes for CASSYTSAQETQYF.

The V and J genes are TRBV5-5 and TRBJ1-5; D perhaps matches TRBD1 (5 bases). This CDR3 comprises 15 residues. Trimming cost V 4 bases and J 0 bases, with 11 bases left between them. The germline V gene has CDR1 SGHKS and CDR2 YYEKEE (reference sequence). CDR3 in DNA: TGTGCCAGCAGCGCTCAGGGTATTAGCAATCAGCCCCAGCATTTT. Translated, it gives CASSAQGISNQPQHF.

This clonotype was found a few times. The chain couples TRBV7-9 to TRBJ2-7, with unresolved D. V lost 5 bases and J 3 bases, leaving 20 bases between the germline ends. The CDR3 covers 16 residues. Germline V CDR1 and CDR2: SEHNR, FQNEAQ (reference sequence). The chain's CDR3 is CASSPQGGDKFYEQYF. CDR3 sequence (DNA): TGTGCCAGCAGCCCCCAAGGCGGTGACAAATTCTACGAGCAGTACTTC.

This clonotype appeared many times. The gene calls are TRBV5-1 and TRBJ2-2; D remains unclear. V was clipped by 1 base and J by 0 bases, with 10 bases between them. From germline, CDR1 is SGHRS and CDR2 YFSETQ. This CDR3 comprises 16 residues. The CDR3 region is CASSLYPLSNTGELFF. In DNA, the CDR3 is TGCGCCAGCAGCTTGTACCCTCTCTCGAACACCGGGGAGCTGTTTTTT.

This clonotype was seen more than once but under ten times. The chain recombines TRBV24-1 with TRBJ2-3, with D maybe TRBD1 (8 bases). Trimming removed 3 bases from V and 9 bases from J, with 24 bases in between. This CDR3 spans 17 amino acids. CDR1 is KGHDR, CDR2 SFDVKD, per germline. The CDR3 DNA reads TGTGCCACCAGTGATGGGTGGGGACAGGCGACGCGGGAGACGCAGTATTTT. Amino acids: CATSDGWGQATRETQYF.

This clonotype showed up many times. J is TRBJ2-1 and V is TRBV4-1, with D uncertain. CDR1 MGHRA and CDR2 YSYEKL come from the germline V gene. Trimming took off 1 base at V and 0 bases at J, with 7 bases between the two ends. This CDR3 has 15 amino acids. CDR3 sequence reads: CASSQARSSYNEQFF. CDR3 DNA sequence: TGCGCCAGCAGCCAAGCTAGGAGCTCCTACAATGAGCAGTTCTTC.

Written as DNA, the CDR3 is TGTGCCAGCAGCCATAACGACAGGTCTGAAGCTTTCTTT. It is translated as CASSHNDRSEAFF. The V call is TRBV13, the J call TRBJ1-1, with D perhaps matching TRBD1 (6 bases). Between the trimmed V and J ends, which lost 5 bases and 6 bases, there was a span of 13 bases. This CDR3 has 13 residues. CDR1 is PRHDT and CDR2 is FYEKMQ in the germline V gene (reference sequence).

The sample holds a few counts of this clonotype. CDR3 protein: CASSGADYNEQFF. CDR3 sequence (DNA): TGTGCCAGCAGTGGGGCGGATTACAATGAGCAGTTCTTC. This rearrangement joins TRBV27 to TRBJ2-1; a weak D match, TRBD1 (5 bases). The CDR3 runs to 13 residues. Germline values: CDR1 MNHEY, CDR2 SMNVEV (reference sequence). Trimming stripped 5 bases from V and 4 bases from J, with 9 bases between.

This clonotype turned up a few times. The chain links TRBV5-1 to TRBJ2-3; 9 bases agree with TRBD2. Trimming at V came to 3 bases and at J to 6 bases, leaving 5 bases not matched to a gene. This CDR3 contains 14 residues. CDR1 and CDR2 (germline): SGHRS, YFSETQ. The CDR3 sequence is CASSSSGAGDTQYF. The CDR3 bases are TGCGCCAGCAGCTCTAGCGGGGCCGGGGATACGCAGTATTTT.

The genes are TRBV20-1 and TRBJ2-1; 7 bases line up with TRBD2. V lost 0 bases and J lost 0; bases outside the gene matches: 14. Germline V gene data show CDR1 as DFQATT and CDR2 as SNEGSKA (reference sequence). CDR3 length: 19 amino acids. The CDR3 reads CSARDRASGFSTSYNEQFF. For the CDR3, the DNA is TGCAGTGCTAGAGATCGGGCTAGCGGTTTTTCCACCTCCTACAATGAGCAGTTCTTC.

V gene TRBV5-1 combines with J gene TRBJ2-5; 9 nucleotides align to TRBD1. This CDR3 region has 13 residues. The trim removed 5 bases at V and 4 bases at J, leaving 3 bases unmatched. Germline assignment: CDR1 SGHRS and CDR2 YFSETQ. DNA of the CDR3: TGCGCCAGCAGAGAGGACAGGGGAGAGACCCAGTACTTC. It specifies CASREDRGETQYF. Variable domain in full (rest from reference TRBV5-1 and TRBJ2-5): KAGVTQTPRYLIKTRGQQVTLSCSPISGHRSVSWYQQTPGQGLQFLFEYFSETQRNKGNFPGRFSGRQFSNSRSEMNVSTLELGDSALYLCASREDRGETQYFGPGTRLLVL.

This clonotype was counted many times. V usage is TRBV19 and J usage is TRBJ2-2; D remains unclear. This CDR3 region has 15 residues. Trimming left V 6 bases short and J 1 base short, with 12 bases between. The V gene's germline CDR1 is LNHDA and CDR2 SQIVND (reference sequence). Written as DNA, the CDR3 is TGTGCCAGTAGGACCCCTTCCTTGAACACCGGGGAGCTGTTTTTT. Amino acid sequence: CASRTPSLNTGELFF.

This clonotype was seen only a few times. Here the CDR3 reads CASTVATPDEQYF. In DNA, the CDR3 is TGTGCCAGCACTGTGGCTACTCCCGACGAGCAGTACTTC. The chain uses TRBV6-1 and TRBJ2-7, with D hard to call. The ends were cut back, 7 bases at V and 5 bases at J, with 15 bases in the middle. This CDR3 is built from 13 residues. Germline V gives CDR1 MNHNS, CDR2 SASEGT.